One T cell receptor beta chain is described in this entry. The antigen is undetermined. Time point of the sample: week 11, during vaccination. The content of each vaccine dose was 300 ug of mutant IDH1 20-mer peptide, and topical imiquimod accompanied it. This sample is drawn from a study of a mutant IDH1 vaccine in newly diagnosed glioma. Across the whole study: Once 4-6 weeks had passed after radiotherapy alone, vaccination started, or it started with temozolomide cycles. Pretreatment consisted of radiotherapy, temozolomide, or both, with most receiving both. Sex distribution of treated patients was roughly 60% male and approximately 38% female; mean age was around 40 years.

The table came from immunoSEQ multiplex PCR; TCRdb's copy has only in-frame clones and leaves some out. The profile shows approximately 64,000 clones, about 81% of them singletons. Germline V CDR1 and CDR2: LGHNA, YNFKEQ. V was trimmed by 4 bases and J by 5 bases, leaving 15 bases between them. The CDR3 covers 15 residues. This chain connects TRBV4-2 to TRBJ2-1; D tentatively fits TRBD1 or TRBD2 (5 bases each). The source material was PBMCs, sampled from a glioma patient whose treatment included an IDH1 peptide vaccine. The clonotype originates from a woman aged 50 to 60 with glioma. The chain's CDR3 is CASSLDQGPDNEQFF. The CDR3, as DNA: TGTGCCAGCAGCCTTGACCAGGGACCCGACAATGAGCAGTTCTTC.